The 20 T cell receptor beta chains in this list originate from one sample, sequenced in a study of cytomegalovirus exposure and HLA in healthy donors. PCR primers comprised 60 Vbeta and 13 Jbeta primers. Data came from immunoSEQ multiplex PCR; TCRdb stores just in-frame clones and leaves some out. The sample consists of 100,000 to 150,000 clones, over 60% of them appearing once. The material sequenced was PBMCs. The source is a woman aged 35 to 49 in good health and CMV-seronegative.

This clone was observed at least ten times. The gene calls are TRBV6-1 and TRBJ2-1; TRBD2 matches 7 bases. The trim removed 8 bases at V and 4 bases at J, leaving 11 bases unmatched. Germline V gene sequence: CDR1 MNHNS, CDR2 SASEGT. CDR3 length equals 15 residues. DNA of the CDR3: TGTGCCAGCTCTAAGCGGGATGGCCTATACAATGAGCAGTTCTTC. Encoded protein: CASSKRDGLYNEQFF.

Here the CDR3 reads CASSIPSQGLNYEQYF. Written as DNA, the CDR3 is TGTGCCAGCAGTATCCCCTCACAGGGTCTCAACTACGAGCAGTACTTC. The chain carries TRBV28 and TRBJ2-5; weak D call: TRBD1 (6 bases). The DNA end lines up better with TRBJ2-7; the J call may be wrong. The germline CDR1 and CDR2 sequences are MDHEN and SYDVKM. This CDR3 has 16 residues.

The chain combines TRBV10-3 with TRBJ2-3; D may be TRBD1 (6 bases). V lost 5 bases to trimming and J lost 0 bases, with 15 bases between them. Germline V gene lookup returns CDR1 ENHRY and CDR2 SYGVKD. The CDR3 consists of 16 residues. CDR3 bases: TGTGCCATCAGTCCCTCCGGGACACTAAGCACAGATACGCAGTATTTT. Its translation: CAISPSGTLSTDTQYF.

This chain connects TRBV10-3 to TRBJ2-7; TRBD2 is a possible D gene (5 bases). The V and J ends lost 3 bases and 0 bases respectively, with 12 bases between them. The CDR3 length is 15 residues. The germline CDR1 and CDR2 sequences are ENHRY and SYGVKD. The CDR3 nucleotides are TGTGCCATCAGTGATATGGCTAGCACCTCCTACGAGCAGTACTTC. It is translated as CAISDMASTSYEQYF.

J is TRBJ1-2 and V is TRBV7-9; D unresolved. Deletions cut 0 bases from V and 8 bases from J, with 4 bases between. The CDR3 extends over 11 amino acids. Germline CDR1 SEHNR, CDR2 FQNEAQ (reference sequence). The CDR3 protein is CASSLAGGYTF. CDR3 DNA sequence: TGTGCCAGCAGCTTAGCGGGCGGCTACACCTTC.

The chain joins TRBV5-1 to TRBJ2-2; D not resolved. The length of the CDR3 is 13 residues. Germline V gene lookup returns CDR1 SGHRS and CDR2 YFSETQ. V lost 0 bases and J lost 5, with 5 bases in between. DNA of the CDR3: TGCGCCAGCAGCTTGGGAACTACCGGGGAGCTGTTTTTT. It specifies CASSLGTTGELFF.

The V gene is TRBV6-5, the J gene TRBJ2-7; 8 nucleotides agree with TRBD2. CDR3 size: 14 residues. V lost 6 bases and J lost 5; bases outside the gene matches: 9. Germline CDR1 MNHEY, CDR2 SVGAGI. As DNA, the CDR3 is TGTGCCAGCAGCAGAACCGGGACTAGTGACGAGCAGTACTTC. Translating it yields CASSRTGTSDEQYF.

The rearrangement joins TRBV27 to TRBJ2-1, with a weak D call TRBD2 (5 bases). Trimming removed 5 bases from V and 0 bases from J, with 8 bases in between. This CDR3 has 14 amino acids. Germline loops: CDR1 MNHEY, CDR2 SMNVEV (reference sequence). CDR3 bases: TGTGCCAGCAGTCCGGGGAGCTCCTACAATGAGCAGTTCTTC. Amino acids: CASSPGSSYNEQFF.

The chain has TRBV19 and TRBJ1-5; tentatively, D is TRBD1 (5 bases). CDR3 size: 14 residues. CDR1 is LNHDA and CDR2 is SQIVND in the germline V gene (reference sequence). CDR3 DNA sequence: TGTGCTTCGGACGGGGGGTATAGCAATCAGCCCCAGCATTTT. It translates to CASDGGYSNQPQHF. Filled out from reference TRBV19 and TRBJ1-5, the complete variable domain reads DGGITQSPKYLFRKEGQNVTLSCEQNLNHDAMYWYRQDPGQGLRLIYYSQIVNDFQKGDIAEGYSVSREKKESFPLTVTSAQKNPTAFYLCASDGGYSNQPQHFGDGTRLSIL.

This clone was seen more than once but under ten times. The chain employs TRBV15 and TRBJ1-3; 7 bases map to TRBD1. Germline loops: CDR1 LNHNV, CDR2 YYDKDF (reference sequence). V was clipped by 1 base and J by 0 bases; unmatched bases: 12. The CDR3 extends over 19 amino acids. This CDR3 is CATSRARDRRRSSGNTIYF. CDR3 DNA: TGTGCCACCAGCAGAGCACGGGACAGAAGGAGATCCTCTGGAAACACCATATATTTT.

This clone was seen only a few times. This chain joins TRBV5-4 and TRBJ2-1, with 12 positions matching TRBD1. V lost 4 bases to trimming and J lost 8 bases; unmatched junction nucleotides: 10. The germline V gene encodes CDR1 SGHNT and CDR2 YYREEE (reference sequence). The CDR3 consists of 16 residues. The CDR3 region is CASSLSRDRGLDEQFF. In DNA form, the CDR3 reads TGTGCCAGCAGCCTTTCCCGGGACAGGGGGCTGGATGAGCAGTTCTTC.

The V and J genes are TRBV28 and TRBJ1-5; no firm D call. Germline V lookup: CDR1 MDHEN, CDR2 SYDVKM. The CDR3 is 19 amino acids. Trimming stripped 8 bases from V and 0 bases from J, with 26 bases between. The chain's CDR3 is CASPASSSYPDYSNQPQHF. The CDR3 coding sequence is TGTGCCAGCCCCGCCTCATCCAGTTATCCGGACTATAGCAATCAGCCCCAGCATTTT. Supplemented by reference TRBV28 and TRBJ1-5, the full variable domain reads DVKVTQSSRYLVKRTGEKVFLECVQDMDHENMFWYRQDPGLGLRLIYFSYDVKMKEKGDIPEGYSVSREKKERFSLILESASTNQTSMYLCASPASSSYPDYSNQPQHFGDGTRLSIL.

CDR3 sequence (DNA): TGTGCCAGCAGCGAGCACCGGTTATTTGAAGCTTTCTTT. Translating gives CASSEHRLFEAFF. The rearrangement links TRBV2 to TRBJ1-1; D gene uncertain. Per germline, CDR1 SNHLY and CDR2 FYNNEI. Trimming removed 6 bases from V and 7 bases from J, with 15 bases in between. This CDR3 is 13 amino acids long.

The chain joins TRBV10-2 to TRBJ2-1; D possibly corresponds to TRBD2 (5 bases). The germline V and J ends were trimmed by 7 bases and 8 bases, with 21 bases remaining between them. The CDR3 totals 15 residues. Per germline, CDR1 WSHSY and CDR2 SAAADI. CDR3 sequence reads: CASKVRGLTAYEQFF. The CDR3 coding sequence is TGCGCCAGCAAAGTACGGGGTCTCACCGCCTATGAGCAGTTCTTC.

The V call is TRBV5-6, the J call TRBJ2-1, with D perhaps TRBD2 (6 bases). This CDR3 comprises 13 residues. Germline V gives CDR1 SGHDT, CDR2 YYEEEE. V lost 7 bases and J lost 6, with 14 bases in between. The CDR3 spells CASDLTGGNEQFF. CDR3 in DNA: TGTGCCAGCGACCTCACCGGGGGCAATGAGCAGTTCTTC.

V gene TRBV19 combines with J gene TRBJ2-7; TRBD1 agrees at 8 bases. V lost 6 bases and J lost 3; bases outside the gene matches: 10. The CDR3 is 15 amino acids. Germline lookup yields CDR1 LNHDA and CDR2 SQIVND (reference sequence). The CDR3 region has the DNA TGTGCCAGTAGGTATACGGCAGGGGGCTTCTACGAGCAGTACTTC. This codes for CASRYTAGGFYEQYF.

This clone was recorded only once. The V and J genes are TRBV27 and TRBJ2-5; TRBD1 might be the D (5 bases). V was trimmed by 2 bases and J by 7 bases, leaving 11 bases between them. Germline CDR1 MNHEY, CDR2 SMNVEV (reference sequence). CDR3 size: 13 residues. CDR3 sequence reads: CASSLSRAGTQYF. CDR3 bases: TGTGCCAGCAGTTTAAGCAGGGCCGGGACCCAGTACTTC.

This clone was seen more than once but under ten times. The chain recombines TRBV10-3 with TRBJ2-7, with TRBD1 matching over 8 bases. Trimming cost V 3 bases and J 2 bases; bases outside gene matches: 6. Germline-derived CDR1 and CDR2 are ENHRY and SYGVKD. The CDR3 is 15 amino acids. Here the CDR3 DNA reads TGTGCCATCAGTGATGCGAGGACAGGGACCTACGAGCAGTACTTC. It translates to CAISDARTGTYEQYF.

The rearrangement links TRBV18 to TRBJ2-7; possible D gene TRBD1, 5 bases. Per the germline V gene, CDR1 is KGHSH and CDR2 is LQKENI. The CDR3 runs to 14 residues. Trimming took 5 bases from V and 3 from J, leaving 14 bases between them. The CDR3 loop reads CASSAGAGNYEQYF. Here the CDR3 DNA reads TGTGCCAGCTCAGCTGGGGCCGGAAACTACGAGCAGTACTTC.

The rearrangement links TRBV28 to TRBJ1-2; D possibly corresponds to TRBD1 (5 bases). The CDR3 length is 15 residues. Trimming left V 9 bases short and J 5 bases short, with 22 bases between. Germline-derived CDR1 and CDR2 are MDHEN and SYDVKM. The CDR3 reads CASAPPRQMLYGYTF. The CDR3 DNA follows: TGTGCCAGTGCGCCGCCTCGACAGATGTTATATGGCTACACCTTC.